Below, 16 T cell receptor beta chains from the same sample are listed, as sequenced in a study of blood T cell repertoires in COVID-19. The table came from immunoSEQ multiplex PCR; TCRdb's copy has only in-frame clones and leaves some out. The profile shows 110,000 to 150,000 clones, 65% to 80% of them singletons. The sequenced sample was peripheral blood. These receptor sequences come from an elderly man with acute or convalescent COVID-19.

V gene TRBV4-2 combines with J gene TRBJ2-7; 7 bases are shared with TRBD1. CDR3 length: 17 residues. Trimming cost V 2 bases and J 0 bases; bases outside gene matches: 10. Germline V gene data show CDR1 as LGHNA and CDR2 as YNFKEQ. This CDR3 reads CASSQTTGTVDSYEQYF. In DNA, the CDR3 is TGTGCCAGCAGCCAAACGACCGGGACAGTGGACTCCTACGAGCAGTACTTC.

The chain recombines TRBV4-1 with TRBJ1-2; D is unclear. Germline CDR1 and CDR2: MGHRA and YSYEKL. Trimming took 3 bases from V and 4 from J, leaving 15 bases between them. The CDR3 has 15 amino acids. CDR3 sequence: CASSQAGVRIYGYTF. The CDR3 nucleotides read TGCGCCAGCAGCCAGGCCGGTGTCAGGATCTATGGCTACACCTTC.

The sample holds a few counts of this clone. The V call is TRBV11-2, the J call TRBJ1-6; tentatively, D is TRBD1 (6 bases). The CDR3 has 16 amino acids. Per germline, CDR1 SGHAT and CDR2 FQNNGV. V was pared by 6 bases and J by 9 bases, with 21 bases between. As DNA, the CDR3 is TGTGCCAGCAGTGTCGCAGCCGGGACAACAAGTTCACCCCTCCACTTT. Amino acid sequence: CASSVAAGTTSSPLHF.

The chain employs TRBV3-1 (or the pseudogene TRBV3-2) and TRBJ2-5; 7 bases line up with TRBD2. The V gene end was trimmed by 5 bases and the J gene end by 5 bases; junction bases not matched to a gene: 8. The CDR3 consists of 14 residues. CDR1 is LGHDT and CDR2 is YNNKEL in the germline V gene (reference sequence). The CDR3 DNA sequence: TGTGCCAGCAGCGTCTGGGGGGGGAGGGAGACCCAGTACTTC. This encodes CASSVWGGRETQYF.

The genes are TRBV5-1 and TRBJ2-2; no firm D call. Germline CDR1 and CDR2: SGHRS and YFSETQ. Between the trimmed V and J ends, which lost 0 bases and 5 bases, there was a span of 8 bases. The CDR3 sequence is 14 residues long. DNA of the CDR3: TGCGCCAGCAGCTTGGGAACAGCAACCGGGGAGCTGTTTTTT. This codes for CASSLGTATGELFF.

The J gene is TRBJ2-1, the V gene TRBV7-2; D perhaps matches TRBD1 (6 bases). V was pared by 5 bases and J by 4 bases, with 9 bases between. Germline loops: CDR1 SGHTA, CDR2 FQGNSA. The CDR3 sequence is 13 residues long. The CDR3 bases are TGTGCCAGCAGCACGGACAGATACAATGAGCAGTTCTTC. Translating gives CASSTDRYNEQFF.

In this sample, this clone turned up a few times. J is TRBJ2-1 and V is TRBV29-1; 10 bases match TRBD1. This CDR3 comprises 13 residues. CDR1 SQVTM and CDR2 ANQGSEA come from the germline V gene. The V gene end was trimmed by 8 bases and the J gene end by 5 bases; junction bases not matched to a gene: 6. CDR3 sequence: CSLRGQGNNEQFF. CDR3 nucleotides: TGCAGCTTGAGGGGACAGGGGAACAATGAGCAGTTCTTC.

Only a few counts were recorded for this clone. The chain joins TRBV7-8 to TRBJ1-6; D remains ambiguous. The CDR3 extends over 14 amino acids. Looked up from germline, CDR1 is SGHVS and CDR2 is FQNEAQ. Trimming took off 5 bases at V and 7 bases at J, with 12 bases between the two ends. CDR3 loop: CASSPITGNSPLHF. CDR3 bases: TGTGCCAGCAGCCCCATCACGGGGAATTCACCCCTCCACTTT.

The genes are TRBV7-8 and TRBJ1-1, with D possibly being TRBD1 (6 bases). CDR1 is SGHVS and CDR2 is FQNEAQ in the germline V gene. CDR3 size: 13 residues. With 2 bases removed from V and 8 bases from J, the gap between germline ends came to 12 bases. CDR3 sequence reads: CASSLYRDIEAFF. In DNA form, the CDR3 reads TGTGCCAGCAGCTTATACCGGGACATAGAAGCTTTCTTT. The complete variable domain, with remaining parts taken from reference TRBV7-8 and TRBJ1-1, reads GAGVSQSPRYKVAKRGQDVALRCDPISGHVSLFWYQQALGQGPEFLTYFQNEAQLDKSGLPSDRFFAERPEGSVSTLKIQRTQQEDSAVYLCASSLYRDIEAFFGQGTRLTVV.

A few counts support this clone. The chain carries TRBV7-2 and TRBJ1-5, with D possibly TRBD1 on 5 matching bases. The CDR3 loop spans 15 amino acids. CDR1 is SGHTA and CDR2 is FQGNSA in the germline V gene. Trimming took 5 bases from V and 0 from J, leaving 11 bases between them. CDR3 in DNA: TGTGCCAGCAGCCCGGGACTAAATAGCAATCAGCCCCAGCATTTT. Encoded protein: CASSPGLNSNQPQHF.

This chain links TRBV25-1 with TRBJ2-5, with D possibly being TRBD2 (6 bases). CDR3 size: 13 residues. Germline V gene sequence: CDR1 MGHDK, CDR2 SYGVNS. V lost 8 bases and J 7 bases, leaving 17 bases between the germline ends. The CDR3 region is CASVAVRSGTQYF. CDR3 DNA: TGTGCCAGCGTAGCGGTACGTTCGGGGACCCAGTACTTC.

In DNA form, the CDR3 reads TGTGCCAGCAGGCTCCGACAGGTGACCAACGAGCAGTACTTC. The encoded protein is CASRLRQVTNEQYF. The V call is TRBV28, the J call TRBJ2-7, with TRBD1 as a possible D gene (6 bases). The CDR3 has 14 residues. Germline values: CDR1 MDHEN, CDR2 SYDVKM. V dropped 6 bases and J dropped 5 bases, with 17 bases sitting between them.

The rearrangement links TRBV6-6 to TRBJ2-2; TRBD1 might be the D (5 bases). The germline V gene encodes CDR1 MNHNY and CDR2 SVGAGI (reference sequence). The CDR3 covers 15 residues. Trimming took 0 bases from V and 2 from J, leaving 7 bases between them. CDR3: CASSYSQGNTGELFF. The CDR3 DNA reads TGTGCCAGCAGTTACTCCCAGGGAAACACCGGGGAGCTGTTTTTT.

The chain joins TRBV21-1 to TRBJ2-5; the DNA was not used to check the table's D call, TRBD2. TRBV21-1 is assigned pseudogene status. CDR3 length: 17 amino acids. The CDR3 spells CASSKGRLAGDQETQYF. The CDR3 region has the DNA TGTGCCAGCAGCAAAGGGCGACTAGCGGGGGATCAAGAGACCCAGTACTTC.

This rearrangement joins TRBV6-5 to TRBJ1-5; tentative D call: TRBD1 (6 bases). CDR3 length equals 13 residues. The V gene lost 7 bases and the J gene lost 3 bases, with 10 bases spanning the gap. Germline CDR1 reads MNHEY; CDR2 reads SVGAGI. As DNA, the CDR3 is TGTGCCAGCAAAGGGGGGGTCAATCAGCCCCAGCATTTT. Its translation: CASKGGVNQPQHF.

The chain is built from TRBV2 and TRBJ2-3; D ambiguous. This CDR3 has 11 residues. V was shortened by 6 bases and J by 2 bases, with 3 bases between the two germline ends. Germline CDR1 SNHLY, CDR2 FYNNEI. The CDR3 here is CASSLTDTQYF. DNA for the CDR3: TGTGCCAGCAGCCTCACAGATACGCAGTATTTT.